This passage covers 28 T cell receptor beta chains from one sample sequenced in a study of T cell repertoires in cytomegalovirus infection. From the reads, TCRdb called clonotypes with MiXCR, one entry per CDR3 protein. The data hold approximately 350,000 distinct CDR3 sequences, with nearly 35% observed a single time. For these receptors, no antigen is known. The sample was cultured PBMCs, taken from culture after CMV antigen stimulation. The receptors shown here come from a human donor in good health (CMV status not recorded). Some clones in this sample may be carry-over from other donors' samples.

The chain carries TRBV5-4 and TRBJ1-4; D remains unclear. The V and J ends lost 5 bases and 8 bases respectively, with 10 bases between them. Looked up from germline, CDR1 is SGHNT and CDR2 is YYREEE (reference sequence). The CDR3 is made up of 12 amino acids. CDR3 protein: CASSLPREKLFF. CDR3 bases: TGTGCCAGCAGTCTCCCCCGAGAAAAACTGTTTTTT.

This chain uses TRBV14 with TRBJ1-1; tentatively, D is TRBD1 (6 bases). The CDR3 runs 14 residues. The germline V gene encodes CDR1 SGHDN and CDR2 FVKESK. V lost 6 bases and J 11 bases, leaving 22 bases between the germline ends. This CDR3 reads CASRPDRRKDHAFF. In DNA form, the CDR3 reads TGTGCCAGCAGACCCGACAGGAGAAAGGATCACGCTTTCTTT.

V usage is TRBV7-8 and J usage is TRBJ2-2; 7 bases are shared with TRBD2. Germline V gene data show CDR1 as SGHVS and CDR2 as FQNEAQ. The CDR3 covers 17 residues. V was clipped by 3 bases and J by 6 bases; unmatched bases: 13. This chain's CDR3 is CASSFRLAAPPAGELFF. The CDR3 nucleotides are TGTGCCAGCAGCTTTAGGCTAGCGGCCCCCCCCGCCGGGGAGCTGTTTTTT.

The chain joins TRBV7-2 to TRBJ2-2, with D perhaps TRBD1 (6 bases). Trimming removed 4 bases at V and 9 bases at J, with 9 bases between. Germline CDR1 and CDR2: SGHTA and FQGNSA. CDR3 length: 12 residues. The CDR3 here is CASSSQGRELFF. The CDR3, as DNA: TGTGCCAGCAGCTCCCAGGGGCGGGAGCTGTTTTTT.

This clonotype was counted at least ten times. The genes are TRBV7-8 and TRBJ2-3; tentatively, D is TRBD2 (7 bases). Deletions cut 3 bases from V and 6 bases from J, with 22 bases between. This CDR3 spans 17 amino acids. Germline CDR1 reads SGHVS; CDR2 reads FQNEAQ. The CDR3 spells CASSFTSGTTLYDTQYF. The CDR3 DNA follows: TGTGCCAGCAGCTTCACCAGCGGGACAACGTTATATGATACGCAGTATTTT.

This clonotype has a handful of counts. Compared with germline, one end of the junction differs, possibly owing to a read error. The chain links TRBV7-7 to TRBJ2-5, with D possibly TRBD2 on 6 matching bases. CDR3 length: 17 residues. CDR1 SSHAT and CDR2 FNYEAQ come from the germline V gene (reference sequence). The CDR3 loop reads CASSLGLGGGYTETQYF. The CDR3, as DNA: TGTGCTAGCAGCTTAGGCCTGGGAGGCGGCTATACGGAGACCCAGTACTTC.

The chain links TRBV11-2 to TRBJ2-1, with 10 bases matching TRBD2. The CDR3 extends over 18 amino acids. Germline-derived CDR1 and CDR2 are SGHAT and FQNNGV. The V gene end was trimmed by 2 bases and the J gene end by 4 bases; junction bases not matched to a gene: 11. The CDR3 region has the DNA TGTGCCAGCAGCTTAAGGGGTCCGACTAGCGGGTCTTACAATGAGCAGTTCTTC. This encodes CASSLRGPTSGSYNEQFF.

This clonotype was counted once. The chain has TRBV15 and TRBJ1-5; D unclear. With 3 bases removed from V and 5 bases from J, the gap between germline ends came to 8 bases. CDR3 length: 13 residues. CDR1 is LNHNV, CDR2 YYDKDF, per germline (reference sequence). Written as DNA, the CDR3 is TGTGCCACCAGCAGGGCGAAAGATCAGCCCCAGCATTTT. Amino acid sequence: CATSRAKDQPQHF. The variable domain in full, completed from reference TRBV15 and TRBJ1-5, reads DAMVIQNPRYQVTQFGKPVTLSCSQTLNHNVMYWYQQKSSQAPKLLFHYYDKDFNNEADTPDNFQSRRPNTSFCFLDIRSPGLGDTAMYLCATSRAKDQPQHFGDGTRLSIL.

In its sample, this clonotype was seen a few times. The CDR3 reads CASSLGRGNLQETQYF. Written as DNA, the CDR3 is TGTGCCAGCAGCTTGGGTCGGGGTAATCTGCAAGAGACCCAGTACTTC. The gene calls are TRBV7-9 and TRBJ2-5; D perhaps matches TRBD2 (5 bases). Germline CDR1 reads SEHNR; CDR2 reads FQNEAQ (reference sequence). This CDR3 comprises 16 residues. V dropped 3 bases and J dropped 2 bases, with 16 bases sitting between them. Together with reference TRBV7-9 and TRBJ2-5, the CDR3 gives the full variable domain: DTGVSQNPRHKITKRGQNVTFRCDPISEHNRLYWYRQTLGQGPEFLTYFQNEAQLEKSRLLSDRFSAERPKGSFSTLEIQRTEQGDSAMYLCASSLGRGNLQETQYFGPGTRLLVL.

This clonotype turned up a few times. CDR3 loop: CASNHNEQFF. As DNA, the CDR3 is TGTGCCAGCAACCACAATGAGCAGTTCTTC. The gene calls are TRBV2 and TRBJ2-1; D is unresolved. Germline CDR1 reads SNHLY; CDR2 reads FYNNEI. The CDR3 spans 10 residues. V was clipped by 7 bases and J by 5 bases, with 3 bases between them.

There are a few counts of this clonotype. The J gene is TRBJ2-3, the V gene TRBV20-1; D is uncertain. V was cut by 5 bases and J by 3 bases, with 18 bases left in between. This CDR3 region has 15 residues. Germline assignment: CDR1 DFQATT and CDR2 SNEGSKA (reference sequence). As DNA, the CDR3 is TGCAGTGCTCTCGCAGCCCTTGCCGTAACAGATACGCAGTATTTT. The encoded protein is CSALAALAVTDTQYF.

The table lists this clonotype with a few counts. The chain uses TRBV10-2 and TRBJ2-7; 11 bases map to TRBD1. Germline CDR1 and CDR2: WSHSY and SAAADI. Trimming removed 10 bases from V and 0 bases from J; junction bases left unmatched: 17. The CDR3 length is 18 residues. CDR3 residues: CATVLRDRGDDSSYEQYV. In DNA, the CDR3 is TGCGCCACCGTACTCCGGGACAGGGGGGATGACAGCTCCTACGAGCAGTACGTC.

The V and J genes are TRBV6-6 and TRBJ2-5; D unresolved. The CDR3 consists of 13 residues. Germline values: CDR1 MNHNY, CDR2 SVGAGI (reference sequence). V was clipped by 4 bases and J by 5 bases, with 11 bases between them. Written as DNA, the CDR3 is TGTGCCAGCAGTTTCCCGCTCGGCGAGACCCAGTACTTC. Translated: CASSFPLGETQYF.

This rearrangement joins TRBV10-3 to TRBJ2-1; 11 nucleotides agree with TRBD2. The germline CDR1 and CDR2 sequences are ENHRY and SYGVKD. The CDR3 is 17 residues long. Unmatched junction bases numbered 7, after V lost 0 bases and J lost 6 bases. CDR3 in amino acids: CAISESFSGRVGNEQFF. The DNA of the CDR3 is TGTGCCATCAGTGAGTCGTTTAGCGGGAGGGTCGGCAATGAGCAGTTCTTC.

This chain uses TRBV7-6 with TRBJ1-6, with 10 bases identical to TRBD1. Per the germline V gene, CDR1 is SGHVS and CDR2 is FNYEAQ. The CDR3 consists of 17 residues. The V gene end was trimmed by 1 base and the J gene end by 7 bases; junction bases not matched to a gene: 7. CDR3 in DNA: TGTGCCAGCAGCTTAGGACTCCCGGGACAGGGGAATTCACCCCTCCACTTT. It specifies CASSLGLPGQGNSPLHF.

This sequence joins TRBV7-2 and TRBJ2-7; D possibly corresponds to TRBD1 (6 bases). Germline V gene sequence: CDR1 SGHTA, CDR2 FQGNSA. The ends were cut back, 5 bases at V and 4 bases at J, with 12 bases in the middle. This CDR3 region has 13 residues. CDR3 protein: CASSHLGGYEQYV. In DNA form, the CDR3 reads TGTGCCAGCAGCCACCTAGGGGGATACGAGCAGTACGTC.

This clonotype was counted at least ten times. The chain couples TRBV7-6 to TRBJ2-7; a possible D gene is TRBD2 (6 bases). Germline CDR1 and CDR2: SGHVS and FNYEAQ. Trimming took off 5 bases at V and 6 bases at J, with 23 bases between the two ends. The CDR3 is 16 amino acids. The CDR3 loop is CASSPEVAGRPREQYF. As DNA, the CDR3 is TGTGCCAGCAGCCCTGAGGTGGCGGGACGACCCCGCGAGCAGTACTTC.

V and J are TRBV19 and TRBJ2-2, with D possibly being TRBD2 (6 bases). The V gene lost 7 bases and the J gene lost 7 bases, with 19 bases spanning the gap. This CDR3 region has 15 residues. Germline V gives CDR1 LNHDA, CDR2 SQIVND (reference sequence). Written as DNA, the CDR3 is TGTGCCAGTAACCCGGGACTTTCAGTAGTCGGGGAGCTGTTTTTT. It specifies CASNPGLSVVGELFF.

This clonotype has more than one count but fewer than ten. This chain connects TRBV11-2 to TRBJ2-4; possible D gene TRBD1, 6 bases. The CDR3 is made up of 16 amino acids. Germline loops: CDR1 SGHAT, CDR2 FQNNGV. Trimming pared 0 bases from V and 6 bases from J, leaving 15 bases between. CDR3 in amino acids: CASSLERAIRGNIQYF. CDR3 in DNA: TGTGCCAGCAGCTTAGAACGGGCGATCAGGGGAAACATTCAGTACTTC.

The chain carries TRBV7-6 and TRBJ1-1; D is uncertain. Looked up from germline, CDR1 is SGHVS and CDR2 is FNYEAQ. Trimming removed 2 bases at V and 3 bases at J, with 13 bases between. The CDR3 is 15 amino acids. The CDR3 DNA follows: TGTGCCAGCAGCTTATACGGCCTCCCGGACACTGAAGCTTTCTTT. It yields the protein CASSLYGLPDTEAFF. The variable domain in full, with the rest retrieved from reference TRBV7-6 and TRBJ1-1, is GAGVSQSPRYKVTKRGQDVALRCDPISGHVSLYWYRQALGQGPEFLTYFNYEAQQDKSGLPNDRFSAERPEGSISTLTIQRTEQRDSAMYRCASSLYGLPDTEAFFGQGTRLTVV.

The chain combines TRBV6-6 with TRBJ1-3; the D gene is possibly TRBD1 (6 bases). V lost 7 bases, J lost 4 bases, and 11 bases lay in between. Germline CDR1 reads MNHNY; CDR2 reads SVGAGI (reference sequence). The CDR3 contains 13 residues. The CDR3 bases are TGTGCCAGCACCGGGACATTAGGAAACACCATATATTTT. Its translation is CASTGTLGNTIYF.

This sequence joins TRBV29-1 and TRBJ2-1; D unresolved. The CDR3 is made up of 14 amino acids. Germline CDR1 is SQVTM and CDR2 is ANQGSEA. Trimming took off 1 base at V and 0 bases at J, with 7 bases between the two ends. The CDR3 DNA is TGCAGCGTTGAAGGGCAGAGCTCCTACAATGAGCAGTTCTTC. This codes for CSVEGQSSYNEQFF.

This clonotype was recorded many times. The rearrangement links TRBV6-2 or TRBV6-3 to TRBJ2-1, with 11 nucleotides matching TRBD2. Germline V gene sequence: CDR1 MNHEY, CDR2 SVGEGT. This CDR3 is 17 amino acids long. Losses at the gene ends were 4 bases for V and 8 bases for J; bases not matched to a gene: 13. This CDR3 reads CASSFTGLAGRWDEQFF. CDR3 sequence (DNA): TGTGCCAGCAGTTTCACTGGACTAGCGGGCCGGTGGGATGAGCAGTTCTTC.

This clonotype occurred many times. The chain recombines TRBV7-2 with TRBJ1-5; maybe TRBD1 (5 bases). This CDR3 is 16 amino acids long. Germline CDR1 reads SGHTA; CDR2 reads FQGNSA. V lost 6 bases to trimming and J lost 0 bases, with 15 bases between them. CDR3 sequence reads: CASRGDWGDSNQPQHF. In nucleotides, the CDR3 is TGTGCCAGCAGAGGGGACTGGGGAGATAGCAATCAGCCCCAGCATTTT.

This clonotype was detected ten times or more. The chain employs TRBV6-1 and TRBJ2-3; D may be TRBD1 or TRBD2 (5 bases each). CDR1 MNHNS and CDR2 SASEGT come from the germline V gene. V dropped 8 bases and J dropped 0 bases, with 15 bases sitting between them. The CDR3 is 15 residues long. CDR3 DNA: TGTGCCAGCCGGGACGCCCGCCTTAGCACAGATACGCAGTATTTT. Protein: CASRDARLSTDTQYF.

The CDR3 region has the DNA TGTGCCAGCAGCCTTTACGCCGGGGCCGATACGCAGTATTTT. This codes for CASSLYAGADTQYF. The chain is built from TRBV7-3 and TRBJ2-3, with D possibly being TRBD1 or TRBD2 (5 bases each). The length of the CDR3 is 14 residues. Germline V gene data show CDR1 as SGHTA and CDR2 as FQGTGA. V was cut by 5 bases and J by 6 bases, with 15 bases left in between.

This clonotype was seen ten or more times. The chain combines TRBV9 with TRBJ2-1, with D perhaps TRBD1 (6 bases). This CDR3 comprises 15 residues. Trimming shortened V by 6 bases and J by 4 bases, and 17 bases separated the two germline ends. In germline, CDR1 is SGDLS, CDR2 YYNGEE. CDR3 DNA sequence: TGTGCCAGCACCTCTACCGGGACACCTTACAATGAGCAGTTCTTC. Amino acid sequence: CASTSTGTPYNEQFF.

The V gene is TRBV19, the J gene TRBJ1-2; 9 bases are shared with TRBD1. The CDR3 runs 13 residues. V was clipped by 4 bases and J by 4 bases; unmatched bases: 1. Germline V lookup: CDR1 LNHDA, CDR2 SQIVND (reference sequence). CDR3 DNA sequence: TGTGCCAGTAGTAGGACAGGGGTCTATGGCTACACCTTC. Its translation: CASSRTGVYGYTF.